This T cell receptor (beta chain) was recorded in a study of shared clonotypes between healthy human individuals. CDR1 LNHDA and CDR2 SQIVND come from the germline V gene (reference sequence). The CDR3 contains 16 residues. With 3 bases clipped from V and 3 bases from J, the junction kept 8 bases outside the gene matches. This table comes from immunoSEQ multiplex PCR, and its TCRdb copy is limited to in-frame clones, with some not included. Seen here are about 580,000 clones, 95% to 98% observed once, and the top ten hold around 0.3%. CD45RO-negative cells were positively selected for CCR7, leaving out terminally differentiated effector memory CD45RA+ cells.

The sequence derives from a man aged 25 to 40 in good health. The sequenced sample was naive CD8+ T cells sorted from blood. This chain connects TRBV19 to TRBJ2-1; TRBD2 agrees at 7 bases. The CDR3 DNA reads TGTGCCAGTAGTATTCTGCGGGAGTCTAGCTACAATGAGCAGTTCTTC. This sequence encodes CASSILRESSYNEQFF.